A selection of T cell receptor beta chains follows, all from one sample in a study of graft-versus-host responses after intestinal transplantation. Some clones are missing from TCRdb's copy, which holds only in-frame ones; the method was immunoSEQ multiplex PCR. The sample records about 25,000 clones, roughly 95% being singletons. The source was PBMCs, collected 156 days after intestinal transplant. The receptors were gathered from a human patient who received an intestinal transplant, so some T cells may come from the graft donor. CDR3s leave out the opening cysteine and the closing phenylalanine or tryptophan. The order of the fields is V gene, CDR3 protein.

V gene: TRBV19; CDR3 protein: ASSRTDTYEQY
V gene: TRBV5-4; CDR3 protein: AASQSGAQETQY
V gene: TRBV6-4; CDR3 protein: ASSDFSGIQYNEQF
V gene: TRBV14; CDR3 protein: ASSQDLHGTSGSTIFYEQY
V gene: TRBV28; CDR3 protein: ASSPRTSGRAGPYNEQF
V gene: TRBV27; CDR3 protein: ASSLSGTGVVYGYT
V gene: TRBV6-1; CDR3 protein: ASMRQGYTDTQY
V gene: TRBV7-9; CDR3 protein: ASSFLQDGYT
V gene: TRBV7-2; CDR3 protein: ASSRNPGLARQTQY
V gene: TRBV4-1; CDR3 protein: ASSQDRSGLAGVTDTQY
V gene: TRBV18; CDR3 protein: ASSPQSGNTIY
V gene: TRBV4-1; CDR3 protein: ASSQMGTSGTPGELF
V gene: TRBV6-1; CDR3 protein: ASSVGEWSGRLWDEQF
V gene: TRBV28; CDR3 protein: ASSDGTYEQY
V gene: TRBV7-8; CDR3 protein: ASSPGQSNTGELF
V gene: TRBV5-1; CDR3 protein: ASSFLARNTEAF
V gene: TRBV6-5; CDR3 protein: ASSYRGYYGYT
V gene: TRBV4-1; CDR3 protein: ASSQGTSGEYNEQF
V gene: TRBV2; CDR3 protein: ASRGQGTGELF
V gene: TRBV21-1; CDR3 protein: ASSKGGQGAGTDTQY
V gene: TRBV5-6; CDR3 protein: ASSLIAYRGPDEQF
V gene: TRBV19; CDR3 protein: ASNSRPYNEQF
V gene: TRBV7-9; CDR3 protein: ASSLGLSGGPRSYEQY
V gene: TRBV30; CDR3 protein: AWTPSGLSLQY
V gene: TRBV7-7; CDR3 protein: ASSSLAGQYNEQF
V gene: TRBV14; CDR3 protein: ASAGQGRLVRTEAF
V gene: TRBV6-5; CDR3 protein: ASSRTAYEQY
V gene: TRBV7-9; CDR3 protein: ASSLGSHHPYEQY
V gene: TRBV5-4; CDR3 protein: ASSLDRAGYGYT
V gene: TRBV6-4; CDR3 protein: ASSDERNSPLH
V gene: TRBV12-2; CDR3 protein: ASRLARTAQTGELF
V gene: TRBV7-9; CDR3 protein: ASSLWDKTEAF
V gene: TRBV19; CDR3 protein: ASGDRQRTYEQY
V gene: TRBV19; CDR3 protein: ASSIEEGYSGNTIY
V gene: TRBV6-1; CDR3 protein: ASSEWRGQETQY
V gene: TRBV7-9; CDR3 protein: ASSLARETQY
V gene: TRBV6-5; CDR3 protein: ASSDQRVNTEAF
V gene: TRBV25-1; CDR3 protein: ASSVWGGPDGYT
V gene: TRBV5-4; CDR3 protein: ARILVHSYEQY
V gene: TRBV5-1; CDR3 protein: ASSPDRDGSPLH
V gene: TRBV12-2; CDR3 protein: ASRLGQGNQPQH
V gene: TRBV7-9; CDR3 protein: ASRSQETQY
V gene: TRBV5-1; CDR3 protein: ASSAGTGGYEQY
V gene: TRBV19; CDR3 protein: ASRGEDTQY
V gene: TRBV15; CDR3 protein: ATSRGTSGGAYNEQF
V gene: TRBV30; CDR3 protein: AWSRGTADYEQY
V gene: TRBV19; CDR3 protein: ASSITVKETQY
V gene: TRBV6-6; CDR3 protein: ASSAFSGNTIY
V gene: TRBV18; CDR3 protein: ASSPRTGPVSYEQY
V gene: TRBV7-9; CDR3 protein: ASSPRVNRGWVNTEAF
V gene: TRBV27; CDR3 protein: ASSPLFTDTGELF
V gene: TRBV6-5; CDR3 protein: ASNRGDEQY
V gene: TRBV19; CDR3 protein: ASSIAGLNTEAF
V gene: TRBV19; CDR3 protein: ASSSVLDSNQPQH
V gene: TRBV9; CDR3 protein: ASSPNTDTQY